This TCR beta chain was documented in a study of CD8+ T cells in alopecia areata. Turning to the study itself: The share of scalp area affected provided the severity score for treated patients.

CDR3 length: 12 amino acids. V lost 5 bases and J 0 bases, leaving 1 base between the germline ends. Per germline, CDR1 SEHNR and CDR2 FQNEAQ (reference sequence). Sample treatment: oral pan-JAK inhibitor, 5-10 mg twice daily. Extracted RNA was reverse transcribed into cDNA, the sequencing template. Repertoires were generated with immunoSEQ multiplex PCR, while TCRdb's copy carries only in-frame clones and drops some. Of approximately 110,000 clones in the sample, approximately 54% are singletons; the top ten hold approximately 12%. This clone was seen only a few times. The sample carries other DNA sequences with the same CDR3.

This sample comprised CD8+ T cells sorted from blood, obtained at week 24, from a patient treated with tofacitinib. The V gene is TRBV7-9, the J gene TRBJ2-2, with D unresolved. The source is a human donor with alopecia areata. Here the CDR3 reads CASSPNTGELFF. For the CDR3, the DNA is TGTGCCAGCAGCCCGAACACCGGGGAGCTGTTTTTT. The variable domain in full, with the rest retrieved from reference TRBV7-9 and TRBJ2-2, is DTGVSQNPRHKITKRGQNVTFRCDPISEHNRLYWYRQTLGQGPEFLTYFQNEAQLEKSRLLSDRFSAERPKGSFSTLEIQRTEQGDSAMYLCASSPNTGELFFGEGSRLTVL.